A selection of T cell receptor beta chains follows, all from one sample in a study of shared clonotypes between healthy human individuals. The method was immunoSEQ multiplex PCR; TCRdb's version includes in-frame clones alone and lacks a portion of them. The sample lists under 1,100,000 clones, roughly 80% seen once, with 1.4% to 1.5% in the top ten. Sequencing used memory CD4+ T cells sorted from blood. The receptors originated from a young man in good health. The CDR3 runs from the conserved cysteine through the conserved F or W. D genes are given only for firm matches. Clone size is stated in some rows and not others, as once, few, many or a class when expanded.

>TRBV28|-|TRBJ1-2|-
TGTGCCAGCAGTCTCCCGGGGGACGTAGGTAACTATGGCTACACCTTC
CASSLPGDVGNYGYTF
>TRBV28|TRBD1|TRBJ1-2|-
TGTGCCAGCAGTTTATTAGCACAGGGGCCCCTCTATGGCTACACCTTC
CASSLLAQGPLYGYTF
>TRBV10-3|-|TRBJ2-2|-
TGTGCCATCAAAGGCCATCCGAACACCGGGGAGCTGTTTTTT
CAIKGHPNTGELFF
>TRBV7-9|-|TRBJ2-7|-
TGTGCCAGCAGCCCCTTGACAGTCGCGCAGTACTTC
CASSPLTVAQYF
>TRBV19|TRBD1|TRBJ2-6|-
TGTGCCAGTAGTCGACGGGACAGCCTGGACGTCCTGACTTTC
CASSRRDSLDVLTF
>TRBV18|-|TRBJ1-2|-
TGTGCCAGCTCCAGGGTCCGGGAAGGCTACACCTTC
CASSRVREGYTF
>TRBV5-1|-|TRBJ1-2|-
TGCGCCAGCAGCTTGAGTCAGACTAACTATGGCTACACCTTC
CASSLSQTNYGYTF
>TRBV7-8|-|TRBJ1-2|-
TGTGCCAGCAGCTATGCAGGGAACTATGGCTACACCTTC
CASSYAGNYGYTF
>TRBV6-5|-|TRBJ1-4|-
TGTGCCAGCAGCTCACAGGGAATCGGTGAAAAACTGTTTTTT
CASSSQGIGEKLFF
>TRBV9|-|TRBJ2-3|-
TGTGCCAGCGGGGGTCAGGCAAGCACAGATACGCAGTATTTT
CASGGQASTDTQYF
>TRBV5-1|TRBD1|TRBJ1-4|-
TGCGCCAGCATGGAGACAGGGGGTTATGAAAAACTGTTTTTT
CASMETGGYEKLFF
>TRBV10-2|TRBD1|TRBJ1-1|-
TGCGCCAGCAAGACAGGGCTTAACACTGAAGCTTTCTTT
CASKTGLNTEAFF
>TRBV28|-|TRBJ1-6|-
TGTGCCAGCAGGTGGACCGGGACGGCGAGATCACCCCTCCACTTT
CASRWTGTARSPLHF
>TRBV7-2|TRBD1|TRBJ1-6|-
TGTGCCAGCAGTCCTGACAGGGGGTCACCCCTCCACTTT
CASSPDRGSPLHF
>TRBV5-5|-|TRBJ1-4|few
TGTGCCAGCAGCCCCGGTCCTAATGAAAAACTGTTTTTT
CASSPGPNEKLFF
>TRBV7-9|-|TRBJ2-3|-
TGTGCCAGCAGCCCCCGGGGTGGCGGGCTTAGCACAGATACGCAGTATTTT
CASSPRGGGLSTDTQYF
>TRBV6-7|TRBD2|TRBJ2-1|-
TGTGCCAGCAGTCTAGACATAGCGGGAGGTCCCCCGCCTACTCCAAATGAGCAGTTCTTC
CASSLDIAGGPPPTPNEQFF
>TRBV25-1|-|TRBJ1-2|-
TGTGCCAGCAGTGAATCTCAGGGACTCTATGGCTACACCTTC
CASSESQGLYGYTF
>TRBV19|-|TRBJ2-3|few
TGTGCCAGTACCCCCGGGGCCGCTGGAGACAATACGCAGTATTTT
CASTPGAAGDNTQYF
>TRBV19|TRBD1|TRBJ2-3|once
TGTGCCAGTAGTATGGCGGGACAGGGGCCTGGAGATACGCAGTATTTT
CASSMAGQGPGDTQYF
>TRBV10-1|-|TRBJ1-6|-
TGCGCCAGCAGTGACGGCGGGGGGACCCTCCACTTT
CASSDGGGTLHF
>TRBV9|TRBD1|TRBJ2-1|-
TGTGCCAGCAGCCCTAGGGACAGAAGTTACAATGAGCAGTTCTTC
CASSPRDRSYNEQFF
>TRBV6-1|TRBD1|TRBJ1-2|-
TGTGCCAGCAGTGTGGAGGGGGCTGGGGGCTACACCTTC
CASSVEGAGGYTF
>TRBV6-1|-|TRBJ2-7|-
TGTGCCAGCAGTGTAGGGGTTTCCTACGAGCAGTACTTC
CASSVGVSYEQYF
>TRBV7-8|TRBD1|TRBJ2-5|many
TGTGCCAGCAGCGGACGGACAGGCAAACAAGAGACCCAGTACTTC
CASSGRTGKQETQYF
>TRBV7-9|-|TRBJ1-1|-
TGTGCCAGCAGCTCTCGGGCCGCGAACACTGAAGCTTTCTTT
CASSSRAANTEAFF
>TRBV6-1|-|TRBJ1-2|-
TGTGCCAGCAGTGAAGGTTCAGGGTTTCTTTATGGCTACACCTTC
CASSEGSGFLYGYTF
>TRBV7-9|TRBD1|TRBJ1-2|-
TGTGCCAGCAGCCCAACAGGGGGCTATGGCTACACCTTC
CASSPTGGYGYTF
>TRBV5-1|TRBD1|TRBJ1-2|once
TGCGCCAGCAGCTTGGCCAGGACAGGGAATTCCTATGGCTACACCTTC
CASSLARTGNSYGYTF
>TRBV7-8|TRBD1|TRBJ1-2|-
TGTGCCAGCAGCCCTCGGGAGGCCATTTGGGGGGACAGGGGCAGGTTTGGCTACACCTTC
CASSPREAIWGDRGRFGYTF
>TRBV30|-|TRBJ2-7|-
TGTGCCTGGGGTCGGAGCTCCTACGAGCAGTACTTC
CAWGRSSYEQYF
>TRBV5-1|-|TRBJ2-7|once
TGCGCCAGCAGCACCCCGGGATCACGGGTGGACGAGCAGTACTTC
CASSTPGSRVDEQYF
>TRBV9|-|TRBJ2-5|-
TGTGCCAGCAGCGTAGCTGGGGGGTATGGGGAGACCCAGTACTTC
CASSVAGGYGETQYF
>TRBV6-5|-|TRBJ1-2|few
TGTGCCAGCAGCCCGGGACGGAGTGGCTACACCTTC
CASSPGRSGYTF
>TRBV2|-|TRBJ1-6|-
TGTGCCAGCAGTGAAGAAACCACAGGGAATTCACCCCTCCACTTT
CASSEETTGNSPLHF
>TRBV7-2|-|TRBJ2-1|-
TGTGCCAGCAGCCTTAAGGTCCTAGCGCTAAACAATGAGCAGTTCTTC
CASSLKVLALNNEQFF
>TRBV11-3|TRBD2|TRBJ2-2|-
TGTGCCAGCAGCTTAAGAGGCGGGAGTAATACCGGGGAGCTGTTTTTT
CASSLRGGSNTGELFF
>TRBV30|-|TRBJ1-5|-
TGTGCCTGGAGTGCAATTGATAGCAATCAGCCCCAGCATTTT
CAWSAIDSNQPQHF
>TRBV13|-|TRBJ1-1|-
TGTGCCAGCAGCAGCCGGACAGTGACTACCATGAACACTGAAGCTTTCTTT
CASSSRTVTTMNTEAFF
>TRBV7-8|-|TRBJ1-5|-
TGTGCCAGCAGCTTAGCTAACAGGGACCAGCCCCAGCATTTT
CASSLANRDQPQHF
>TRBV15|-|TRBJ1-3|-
TGTGCCACCAGCAGAGACAGGTTTACTGGAAACACCATATATTTT
CATSRDRFTGNTIYF
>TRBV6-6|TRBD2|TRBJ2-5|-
TGTGCCAGCAGTTACCCCAGCGGGAGGACAGGAGAGACCCAGTACTTC
CASSYPSGRTGETQYF
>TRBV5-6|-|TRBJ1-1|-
TGTGCCAGCAGCGGGGGGGAGGTTCAACCGGACACTGAAGCTTTCTTT
CASSGGEVQPDTEAFF
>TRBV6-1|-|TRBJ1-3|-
TGTGCCAGCATCGGACAGTCCCGCCGGAACACCATATATTTT
CASIGQSRRNTIYF
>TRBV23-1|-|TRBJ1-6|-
TGCGCCAGCAGTCAAGCTCGGAACCCTAATTCACCCCTCCACTTT
CASSQARNPNSPLHF
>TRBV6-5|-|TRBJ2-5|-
TGTGCCAGCAGTCGGGCCAGGCAGGAGACCCAGTACTTC
CASSRARQETQYF
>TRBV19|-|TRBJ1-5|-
TGTGCCAGTAGTATATTATACCAGCCCCAGCATTTT
CASSILYQPQHF
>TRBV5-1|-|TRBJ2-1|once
TGCGCCAGCGGGACCTCAACCTACAATGAGCAGTTCTTC
CASGTSTYNEQFF
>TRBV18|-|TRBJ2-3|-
TGTGCCAGCTCGCAACCGGGACTCACAGCGGATACGCAGTATTTT
CASSQPGLTADTQYF
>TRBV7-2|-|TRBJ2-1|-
TGTGCCAGCAGCTTAGTATATCTGCGCAATGAGCAGTTCTTC
CASSLVYLRNEQFF
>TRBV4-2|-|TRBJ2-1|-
TGTGCCAGCAGCCGGGAGGATGGGGGGCCAGTCGGAGAGCAGTTCTTC
CASSREDGGPVGEQFF